This T cell receptor (beta chain) comes out of a study of identical twins. Per germline, CDR1 SGHVS and CDR2 FQNEAQ. The V gene lost 0 bases and the J gene lost 5 bases, with 17 bases spanning the gap. CDR3 length: 16 residues. TCRdb itself ran the 5' RACE reads through MiXCR, one entry per CDR3 protein. The sample includes roughly 500,000 distinct CDR3 sequences, 20% to 25% of them seen just once. The same sample was also studied in work on T cells expressing NK-cell markers.

The sequenced sample was CD4+ T cells sorted from blood. This receptor was taken from a woman between 18 and 29 years old in good health. The chain has TRBV7-8 and TRBJ2-7; D tentatively reads TRBD1 or TRBD2 (6 bases each). CDR3 DNA: TGTGCCAGCAGCTTAGCGATGGGGGGCACTGGGGACGAGCAGTACTTC. It translates to CASSLAMGGTGDEQYF.